A single T cell receptor (beta chain) is shown here with its context. Next came a second PCR, run for about 7 to 11 cycles, which used a sample-barcoded 5' primer along with a J-beta primer mix. TCRdb itself ran the 5' RACE reads through MiXCR, one entry per CDR3 protein. This sample has approximately 770,000 distinct CDR3 sequences, with roughly 60% found just once. Germline CDR1 reads MGHRA; CDR2 reads YSYEKL. The CDR3 is 16 residues long. V shed 1 base, J shed 1 base, and the junction held 6 bases outside the gene matches. These data belong to a study of blood T cells in healthy people across ages.

The chain links TRBV4-1 to TRBJ2-7; TRBD2 agrees at 8 bases. The clonotype was recovered from a man aged 25-45 years in good health. The specimen sequenced was blood. The CDR3 DNA reads TGCGCCAGCAGCCAAGGTGGGACTAGAGGGTCCTACGAGCAGTACTTC. Translation: CASSQGGTRGSYEQYF.